The TCR beta chain under discussion was sequenced for a study of T cell responses to AZD1222 COVID-19 vaccine. Some clones are missing from TCRdb's copy, which holds only in-frame ones; the method was immunoSEQ multiplex PCR. Of approximately 80,000 clones in the sample, approximately 90% are singletons; the top ten hold around 5%. Trimming took off 2 bases at V and 7 bases at J, with 14 bases between the two ends. Germline-derived CDR1 and CDR2 are MDHEN and SYDVKM. The CDR3 is 15 amino acids. This clone has only one observation. This TCR was recovered from an adult in good health. The chain joins TRBV28 to TRBJ1-4; a weak D match, TRBD1 (6 bases). The material sequenced was peripheral blood, taken on day 0 of AZD1222 vaccination. The CDR3 reads CASSLGGASGEKLFF. Here the CDR3 DNA reads TGTGCCAGCAGTTTAGGGGGGGCGAGCGGTGAAAAACTGTTTTTT.